The 11 T cell receptor beta chains given below trace back to one sample, sequenced in a study of blood T cell repertoires in COVID-19. Clones were sequenced by immunoSEQ multiplex PCR, and TCRdb holds only the in-frame ones, with some missing. The data show approximately 15,000 clones, less than 90% seen once. Sequencing was done on a sample of peripheral blood. The receptors originated from a human donor in a cohort sampled during active COVID-19.

V is TRBV6-5 and J is TRBJ1-6, with TRBD1 as a possible D gene (5 bases). V was cut by 7 bases and J by 1 base, with 11 bases left in between. Germline-derived CDR1 and CDR2 are MNHEY and SVGAGI. The CDR3 totals 15 residues. The CDR3 nucleotides are TGTGCCAGCAAGTTAGGGGCTTCCTATAATTCACCCCTCCACTTT. Encoded protein: CASKLGASYNSPLHF.

This clone was counted between two and nine times. The chain links TRBV28 to TRBJ1-5; unclear D gene. Between the trimmed V and J ends, which lost 8 bases and 1 base, there was a span of 12 bases. The CDR3 runs 14 residues. Germline CDR1 and CDR2: MDHEN and SYDVKM. The CDR3 bases are TGTGCCAGCCGACGACAAACCAGCAATCAGCCCCAGCATTTT. Its translation is CASRRQTSNQPQHF. The full variable domain, in which reference TRBV28 and TRBJ1-5 provide the parts outside the CDR3, is DVKVTQSSRYLVKRTGEKVFLECVQDMDHENMFWYRQDPGLGLRLIYFSYDVKMKEKGDIPEGYSVSREKKERFSLILESASTNQTSMYLCASRRQTSNQPQHFGDGTRLSIL.

The CDR3 DNA follows: TGTGCCAGCAGCCGTCAGGAGACCCAGTACTTC. Protein sequence: CASSRQETQYF. The chain is built from TRBV14 and TRBJ2-5; no definite D call. Germline CDR1 reads SGHDN; CDR2 reads FVKESK. This CDR3 comprises 11 residues. Trimming cost V 4 bases and J 5 bases, with 5 bases left between them.

This chain joins TRBV24-1 and TRBJ2-2, with D possibly TRBD2 on 6 matching bases. The length of the CDR3 is 15 residues. Trimming stripped 7 bases from V and 3 bases from J, with 14 bases between. Germline loops: CDR1 KGHDR, CDR2 SFDVKD. In DNA form, the CDR3 reads TGTGCCACCAGGGACCCGGGAGACTACACCGGGGAGCTGTTTTTT. Its translation: CATRDPGDYTGELFF.

This rearrangement joins TRBV3-1 (or the pseudogene TRBV3-2) to TRBJ2-7, with 8 bases lining up with TRBD1. Germline V gene sequence: CDR1 LGHDT, CDR2 YNNKEL (reference sequence). CDR3 length equals 13 residues. V was pared by 5 bases and J by 5 bases, with 5 bases of the junction left unmatched. CDR3 in amino acids: CASSARQGNEQYF. DNA of the CDR3: TGTGCCAGCAGCGCCCGACAGGGGAACGAGCAGTACTTC.

This clone appeared once. The chain has TRBV2 and TRBJ2-1, with 11 bases that match TRBD2. V lost 5 bases, J lost 4 bases, and 4 bases stayed unmatched. The CDR3 has 15 residues. The V gene's germline CDR1 is SNHLY and CDR2 FYNNEI. The CDR3 sequence is CASSLTSGSYNEQFF. DNA for the CDR3: TGTGCCAGCAGTCTTACTAGCGGGAGTTACAATGAGCAGTTCTTC.

The chain has TRBV21-1 and TRBJ2-1; TRBD1, the table's D call, was not compared with the DNA. TRBV21-1 is listed as a pseudogene. The CDR3 covers 13 residues. The CDR3 spells CASSKGRNNEQFF. The CDR3 coding sequence is TGTGCCAGCAGCAAGGGCAGGAACAATGAGCAGTTCTTC.

The chain carries TRBV5-1 and TRBJ2-3; the match to TRBD2 covers 12 bases. The CDR3 has 16 amino acids. The V gene's germline CDR1 is SGHRS and CDR2 YFSETQ. The V segment lost 3 bases and the J segment 6 bases; nucleotides outside the gene matches: 8. CDR3 amino acids: CASSYFGTSGPDTQYF. CDR3 nucleotide sequence: TGCGCCAGCAGCTACTTCGGGACTAGCGGGCCTGATACGCAGTATTTT.

This chain joins TRBV5-4 and TRBJ2-7; D is undetermined. Germline V gene sequence: CDR1 SGHNT, CDR2 YYREEE (reference sequence). This CDR3 spans 15 amino acids. V dropped 0 bases and J dropped 6 bases, with 16 bases sitting between them. Here the CDR3 DNA reads TGTGCCAGCAGCTTGGGGGCCTCTACGGTCCGCGAGCAGTACTTC. This encodes CASSLGASTVREQYF.

This sequence joins TRBV3-1 (or the pseudogene TRBV3-2) and TRBJ1-1, with D unclear. The CDR3 is 13 amino acids. Germline values: CDR1 LGHDT, CDR2 YNNKEL (reference sequence). V was clipped by 1 base and J by 11 bases, with 14 bases between them. In DNA, the CDR3 is TGTGCCAGCAGCCAAGCCGAGGGAGGTATTGCTTTCTTT. This gives the protein CASSQAEGGIAFF.

V gene TRBV6-1 combines with J gene TRBJ1-6; the match to TRBD1 covers 8 bases. V lost 0 bases to trimming and J lost 14 bases; unmatched junction nucleotides: 6. CDR1 is MNHNS, CDR2 SASEGT, per germline. The CDR3 is 14 amino acids. This CDR3 reads CASSEAGQGATLHF. The CDR3 nucleotides are TGTGCCAGCAGTGAAGCCGGCCAGGGGGCAACCCTCCACTTT.